Shown below are 16 T cell receptor beta chains from a single sample sequenced in a study of T cell responses to AZD1222 COVID-19 vaccine (dated by TCRdb to about 2021). Library preparation employed the immunoSEQ multiplex PCR assay. Here the immuneACCESS table is served through TCRdb, limited to in-frame sequences with V and J called. Missing clones are a known gap in these copies; in checked studies unresolved V genes cover under half, and the rest lacks a known reason. A total of approximately 68,000 clones appear in this sample, around nine tenths of them only once. 4% to 5% of the sample belongs to the ten largest clones. The time point label for this specimen denotes: about 28 days (+/-7) after the second vaccine dose. The treatment or condition label on this specimen signifies: meningococcal conjugate vaccine given as trial control. Here the sequenced sample was peripheral blood, taken 28 days after the second dose of the MenACWY control vaccine. The source is an adult who received the MenACWY meningococcal vaccine as a control.

J is TRBJ2-7 and V is TRBV27; TRBD1 matches at 7 bases. Germline V gene data show CDR1 as MNHEY and CDR2 as SMNVEV (reference sequence). CDR3 length: 16 amino acids. The ends lost 5 bases at V and 2 bases at J; junction bases unmatched: 12. Here the CDR3 DNA reads TGTGCCAGCAGTCTCGTAGGGGGCCCCCTTCCCTACGAGCAGTACTTC. As protein: CASSLVGGPLPYEQYF.

The genes are TRBV30 and TRBJ1-5; TRBD1 matches 8 bases. This CDR3 has 15 amino acids. V dropped 3 bases and J dropped 6; count of bases not matched to a gene: 10. Germline CDR1 is GTSNPN and CDR2 is SVGIG (reference sequence). This CDR3 reads CAWSHGQGLGQPQHF. The DNA for the CDR3 is TGTGCCTGGAGCCACGGACAGGGCCTGGGTCAGCCCCAGCATTTT.

The chain employs TRBV7-9 and TRBJ1-1; D is possibly TRBD1 (6 bases). CDR1 and CDR2 (germline): SEHNR, FQNEAQ (reference sequence). The V end was cut by 6 bases, the J end by 2 bases, with 13 bases between. This CDR3 is built from 14 residues. CDR3 DNA sequence: TGTGCCAGCAGAACCGGACAGCCTAACACTGAAGCTTTCTTT. Its translation is CASRTGQPNTEAFF.

The V gene is TRBV9, the J gene TRBJ2-7; a weak D match, TRBD2 (7 bases). CDR1 SGDLS and CDR2 YYNGEE come from the germline V gene. The V gene lost 4 bases and the J gene lost 2 bases, with 13 bases spanning the gap. The CDR3 totals 14 residues. CDR3 region: CASSPGGGPYEQYF. The CDR3 DNA follows: TGTGCCAGCAGCCCCGGCGGGGGCCCCTACGAGCAGTACTTC.

The chain uses TRBV19 and TRBJ2-7; 10 bases are a match to TRBD1. CDR3 length: 16 amino acids. The junction had 9 bases not matched to a gene; V was cut back by 3 bases and J by 4 bases. Germline lookup yields CDR1 LNHDA and CDR2 SQIVND (reference sequence). CDR3 nucleotide sequence: TGTGCCAGTAGTATGGGACAGGGGACGGGAGAGTACGAGCAGTACTTC. Translation gives CASSMGQGTGEYEQYF. Full variable domain (outside the CDR3, taken from reference TRBV19 and TRBJ2-7): DGGITQSPKYLFRKEGQNVTLSCEQNLNHDAMYWYRQDPGQGLRLIYYSQIVNDFQKGDIAEGYSVSREKKESFPLTVTSAQKNPTAFYLCASSMGQGTGEYEQYFGPGTRLTVT.

CDR3 in amino acids: CASSLGAASSYNSPLHF. CDR3 nucleotides: TGCGCCAGCAGCTTGGGGGCAGCGAGCTCCTATAATTCACCCCTCCACTTT. J is TRBJ1-6 and V is TRBV5-1, with D unresolved. The CDR3 has 17 amino acids. The germline V gene encodes CDR1 SGHRS and CDR2 YFSETQ. The germline V and J ends were trimmed by 0 bases and 0 bases, with 10 bases remaining between them.

This clone was seen a single time. CDR3 sequence reads: CASSSPGTGLKDTQYF. CDR3 coding DNA: TGTGCCAGCAGTTCCCCCGGGACGGGCCTCAAAGATACGCAGTATTTT. V is TRBV28 and J is TRBJ2-3; perhaps D is TRBD1 or TRBD2 (5 bases each). Between the trimmed V and J ends, which lost 4 bases and 5 bases, there was a span of 19 bases. The CDR3 loop spans 16 amino acids. Germline V gene lookup returns CDR1 MDHEN and CDR2 SYDVKM.

The chain is built from TRBV7-3 and TRBJ1-1, with 8 bases identical to TRBD1. Germline V gives CDR1 SGHTA, CDR2 FQGTGA. The V gene end was trimmed by 5 bases and the J gene end by 3 bases; junction bases not matched to a gene: 5. The CDR3 is made up of 14 amino acids. CDR3 sequence reads: CASSRTGPDTEAFF. Here the CDR3 DNA reads TGTGCCAGCAGCCGGACAGGGCCGGACACTGAAGCTTTCTTT.

CDR3 sequence: CASSFGTAEAFF. In DNA form, the CDR3 reads TGTGCCAGCAGCTTTGGGACAGCTGAAGCTTTCTTT. V and J are TRBV5-4 and TRBJ1-1; 7 bases are a match to TRBD1. Trimming cost V 2 bases and J 6 bases; bases outside gene matches: 1. This CDR3 is built from 12 residues. CDR1 SGHNT and CDR2 YYREEE come from the germline V gene (reference sequence).

This chain joins TRBV5-4 and TRBJ2-7; TRBD2 matches 12 bases. Germline V gene data show CDR1 as SGHNT and CDR2 as YYREEE (reference sequence). The V and J ends lost 4 bases and 4 bases, in that order; junction bases with no gene match: 6. There are 15 residues in the CDR3. The CDR3 coding sequence is TGTGCCAGCAGCGATACGACTAGCGGGGGTTACGAGCAGTACTTC. Translating it yields CASSDTTSGGYEQYF.

The J gene is TRBJ2-7, the V gene TRBV11-2; D may be TRBD1 (5 bases). V was clipped by 5 bases and J by 3 bases, with 11 bases between them. CDR3 length equals 13 residues. CDR1 SGHAT and CDR2 FQNNGV come from the germline V gene. This CDR3 reads CASSILTGYEQYF. The CDR3 nucleotides read TGTGCCAGCAGCATCCTCACAGGCTACGAGCAGTACTTC.

The table lists this clone with a count of one. The rearrangement links TRBV27 to TRBJ2-1; no definite D call. This CDR3 has 16 residues. CDR1 and CDR2 from the germline V gene are MNHEY and SMNVEV (reference sequence). V shed 4 bases and J shed 4 bases, with 17 bases lying between them. CDR3 sequence: CASSWIASSPYNEQFF. CDR3 in DNA: TGTGCCAGCAGTTGGATTGCCTCTTCCCCATACAATGAGCAGTTCTTC.

The CDR3: CASSTRGEQFF. The CDR3 nucleotides read TGTGCCAGCAGCACGAGGGGTGAGCAGTTCTTC. V usage is TRBV5-8 and J usage is TRBJ2-1; possibly TRBD1 or TRBD2 for D (5 bases each). Trimming stripped 4 bases from V and 9 bases from J, with 8 bases between. Germline CDR1 is SGHTS and CDR2 is YDEGEE. The CDR3 has 11 residues.

The chain has TRBV27 and TRBJ2-3; D is ambiguous. From germline, CDR1 is MNHEY and CDR2 SMNVEV (reference sequence). Trimming left V 8 bases short and J 0 bases short, with 9 bases between. This CDR3 contains 13 residues. The CDR3: CASSRLSTDTQYF. The CDR3 coding sequence is TGTGCCAGCTCCCGGCTTAGCACAGATACGCAGTATTTT.

The V gene is TRBV5-4, the J gene TRBJ1-1; D is unresolved. Germline assignment: CDR1 SGHNT and CDR2 YYREEE (reference sequence). Trimming stripped 3 bases from V and 0 bases from J, with 12 bases between. The CDR3 has 15 residues. The CDR3 bases are TGTGCCAGCAGCTCCTCCAGTTACATGAACACTGAAGCTTTCTTT. Its protein is CASSSSSYMNTEAFF.

V gene TRBV7-2 combines with J gene TRBJ2-7; D might be TRBD2 (6 bases). In germline, CDR1 is SGHTA, CDR2 FQGNSA. V was trimmed by 5 bases and J by 2 bases, leaving 10 bases between them. The length of the CDR3 is 13 residues. Written as DNA, the CDR3 is TGTGCCAGCAGCCCCCCGGGGGCCTACGAGCAGTACTTC. It specifies CASSPPGAYEQYF.